This T cell receptor beta chain was captured in a study of cytomegalovirus exposure and HLA in healthy donors. Study conclusions and caveats: Per a prior analysis, the majority of TCR beta V segments were productive roughly 87% or roughly 30% of the time.

This CDR3 contains 15 residues. The germline V gene encodes CDR1 SGHTA and CDR2 FQGNSA. V lost 4 bases and J lost 7, with 14 bases in between. The PCR ran on 60 Vbeta and 13 Jbeta primers. TCRdb's copy holds only in-frame clones and misses some; the assay was immunoSEQ multiplex PCR. This table holds more than 70,000 clones, 60% to 85% found once. Note on this clone: What it binds is not known.

The clonotype comes from a man aged 25-40 years in good health and CMV-seropositive. Sequences were obtained from PBMCs. The chain recombines TRBV7-2 with TRBJ1-6; possibly TRBD1 for D (5 bases). The CDR3 DNA reads TGTGCCAGCAGCTCATCGACAGCCACCAATTCACCCCTCCACTTT. Residues: CASSSSTATNSPLHF.